Listed below are T cell receptor beta chains from one sample, sequenced in a study of cytomegalovirus exposure and HLA in healthy donors. Measured with immunoSEQ multiplex PCR; TCRdb has only the in-frame clones, and not every one. The sample lists over 80,000 clones, over 75% occurring once. Sequenced: PBMCs. The origin of the receptors is a female donor in good health and CMV-seronegative. Each CDR3 is given with its conserved first and last residue. D genes are given only for firm matches. Clone size, where shown, is once, few, many, or a class for clones that have expanded.

j_call	d_call	v_call	clone_size	cdr3_nt	cdr3_aa
TRBJ2-1	TRBD2	TRBV12-5	.	TGTGCTAGTGGACCCATAGGACTAGCGGGGGCAGACACCTACAATGAGCAGTTCTTC	CASGPIGLAGADTYNEQFF
TRBJ2-5	TRBD2	TRBV9	.	TGTGCCAGCAGCGTCGGCTCGGTAGGGACTAGCGGGAAAGAGACCCAGTACTTC	CASSVGSVGTSGKETQYF
TRBJ2-1	.	TRBV28	.	TGTGCCAGCAGTCCAGGGTTTGGTGAGCAGTTCTTC	CASSPGFGEQFF
TRBJ2-7	TRBD1	TRBV7-2	.	TGTGCCAGCAGCTCGTCGACAGGGGGCTCGTACGAGCAGTACTTC	CASSSSTGGSYEQYF
TRBJ2-1	TRBD2	TRBV4-2	few	TGTGCCAGCAGCCAAGCCTTTAGCGGGAGTGGCGATGAGCAGTTCTTC	CASSQAFSGSGDEQFF
TRBJ2-7	.	TRBV5-4	few	TGTGCCAGCAGCCGCCCGGGGGCCTACGAGCAGTACTTC	CASSRPGAYEQYF
TRBJ2-5	TRBD1	TRBV19	.	TGTGCCAGTACCGCCGTCAGGGGGGAGACCCAGTACTTC	CASTAVRGETQYF
TRBJ1-6	.	TRBV6-4	.	TGTGCCAGCAGTGAAGGAGATAATTCACCCCTCCACTTT	CASSEGDNSPLHF
TRBJ2-1	.	TRBV5-1	.	TGCGCCAGCAGCTTAGACTTAACCTACAATGAGCAGTTCTTC	CASSLDLTYNEQFF
TRBJ1-5	TRBD1	TRBV2	few	TGTGCCAGCAGTGTGGGACAGGGGGCGCGAGTTTTCGATCAGCCCCAGCATTTT	CASSVGQGARVFDQPQHF
TRBJ1-5	.	TRBV19	.	TGTGCCAGTACCTCCGGGACTGCGAATCAGCCCCAGCATTTT	CASTSGTANQPQHF
TRBJ2-7	.	TRBV29-1	.	TGCAGCGTCTGGACAGTCTCCTACGAGCAGTACTTC	CSVWTVSYEQYF